This TCR beta chain was obtained from a study of control samples from healthy donors and cancer patients. TCRdb's table, derived via immunoSEQ multiplex PCR, lists solely in-frame clones and lacks some. The sample lists roughly 200,000 clones, roughly 94% occurring once. This TCR was recovered from a middle-aged man in good health. The material sequenced was blood.

CDR3: CASSSPVGTQGYGYTF. As DNA, the CDR3 is TGTGCCAGCAGTTCCCCCGTGGGGACCCAGGGCTATGGCTACACCTTC. V gene TRBV28 combines with J gene TRBJ1-2, with D perhaps matching TRBD1 (5 bases). The germline gives CDR1 MDHEN, CDR2 SYDVKM. The length of the CDR3 is 16 residues. V was pared by 4 bases and J by 4 bases, with 19 bases between.